The source of this T cell receptor (beta chain) is a study of T cell clonality in common variable immunodeficiency. TCRdb's copy holds only in-frame clones and misses some; the assay was immunoSEQ multiplex PCR. This sample shows tens of thousands of clones and no singletons; approximately 13% rests with the ten largest. This clone was seen at least ten times. Its antigen remains unknown. The sequenced fragment ends 3 residues before the CDR3 boundary, so the rest is inferred from the germline J gene. Whole-study results and caveats: Patient heterogeneity in the CVID cohort limited correlations between repertoire features and clinical complications. Compared with healthy controls, CVID subjects showed increased TCRbeta clonality, mostly in about a third.

CDR3 length equals 11 residues. Germline loops: CDR1 DFQATT, CDR2 SNEGSKA (reference sequence). Specimen: peripheral blood mononuclear cells. The source of this sequence is a person aged 18 to 70 in good health. V gene TRBV20-1 combines with J gene TRBJ2-3; no clear D. CDR3 sequence reads: CRPVATDTQYF. CDR3 DNA (partial): TGCAGGCCCGTGGCTACAGATACG.